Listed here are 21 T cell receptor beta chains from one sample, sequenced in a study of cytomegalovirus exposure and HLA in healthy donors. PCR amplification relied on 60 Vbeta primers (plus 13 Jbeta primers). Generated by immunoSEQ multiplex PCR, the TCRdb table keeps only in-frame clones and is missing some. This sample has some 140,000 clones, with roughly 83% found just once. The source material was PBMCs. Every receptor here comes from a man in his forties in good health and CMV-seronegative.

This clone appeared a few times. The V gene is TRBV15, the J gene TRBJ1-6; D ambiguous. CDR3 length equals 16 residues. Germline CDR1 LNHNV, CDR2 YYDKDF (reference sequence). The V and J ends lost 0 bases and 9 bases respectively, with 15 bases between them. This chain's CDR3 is CATSRDLERASSPLHF. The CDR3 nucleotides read TGTGCCACCAGCAGAGATTTGGAGAGGGCGAGTTCACCCCTCCACTTT.

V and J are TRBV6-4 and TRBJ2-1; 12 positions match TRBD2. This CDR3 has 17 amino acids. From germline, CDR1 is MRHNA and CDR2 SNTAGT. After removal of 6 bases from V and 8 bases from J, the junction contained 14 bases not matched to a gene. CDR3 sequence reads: CASRTPGLAGKADEQFF. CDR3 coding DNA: TGTGCCAGCAGGACCCCCGGACTAGCGGGAAAGGCGGATGAGCAGTTCTTC.

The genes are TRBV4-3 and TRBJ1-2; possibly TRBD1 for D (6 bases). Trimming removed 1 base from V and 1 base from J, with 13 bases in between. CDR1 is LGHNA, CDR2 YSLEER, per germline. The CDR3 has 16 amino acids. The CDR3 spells CASSQVMGAFNYGYTF. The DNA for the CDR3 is TGCGCCAGCAGCCAAGTGATGGGGGCTTTTAACTATGGCTACACCTTC.

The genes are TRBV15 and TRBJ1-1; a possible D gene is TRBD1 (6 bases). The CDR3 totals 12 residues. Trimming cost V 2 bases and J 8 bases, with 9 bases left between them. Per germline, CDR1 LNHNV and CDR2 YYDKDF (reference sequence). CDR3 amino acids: CATSRNRVEAFF. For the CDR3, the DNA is TGTGCCACCAGCAGAAACAGGGTAGAAGCTTTCTTT.

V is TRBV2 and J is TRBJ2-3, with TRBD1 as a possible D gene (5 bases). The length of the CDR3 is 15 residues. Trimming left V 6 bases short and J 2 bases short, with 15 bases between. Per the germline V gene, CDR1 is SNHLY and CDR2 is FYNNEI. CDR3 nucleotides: TGTGCCAGCAGCTCCGACAGACCGACCACAGATACGCAGTATTTT. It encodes CASSSDRPTTDTQYF. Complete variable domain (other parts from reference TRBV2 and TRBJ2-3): EPEVTQTPSHQVTQMGQEVILRCVPISNHLYFYWYRQILGQKVEFLVSFYNNEISEKSEIFDDQFSVERPDGSNFTLKIRSTKLEDSAMYFCASSSDRPTTDTQYFGPGTRLTVL.

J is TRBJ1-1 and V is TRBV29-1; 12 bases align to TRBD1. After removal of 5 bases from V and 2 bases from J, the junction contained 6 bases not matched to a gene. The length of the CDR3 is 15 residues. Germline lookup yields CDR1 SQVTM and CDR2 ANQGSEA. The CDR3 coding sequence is TGCAGCGTTACCGGGACAGGGGGCTTTAACACTGAAGCTTTCTTT. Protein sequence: CSVTGTGGFNTEAFF.

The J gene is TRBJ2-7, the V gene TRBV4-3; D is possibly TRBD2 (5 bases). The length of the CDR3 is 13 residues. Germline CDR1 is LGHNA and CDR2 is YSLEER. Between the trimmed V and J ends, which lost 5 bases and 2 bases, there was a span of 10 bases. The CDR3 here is CASSEGLAYEQYF. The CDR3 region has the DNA TGCGCCAGCAGCGAAGGACTTGCCTACGAGCAGTACTTC.

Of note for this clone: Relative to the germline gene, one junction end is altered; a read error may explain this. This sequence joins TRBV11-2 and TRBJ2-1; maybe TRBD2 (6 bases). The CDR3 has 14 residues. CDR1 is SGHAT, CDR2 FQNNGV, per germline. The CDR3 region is CASSFAGNYSEQFF. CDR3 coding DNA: TGTGCCAGCAGCTTTGCGGGAAATTACAGTGAGCAGTTCTTC.

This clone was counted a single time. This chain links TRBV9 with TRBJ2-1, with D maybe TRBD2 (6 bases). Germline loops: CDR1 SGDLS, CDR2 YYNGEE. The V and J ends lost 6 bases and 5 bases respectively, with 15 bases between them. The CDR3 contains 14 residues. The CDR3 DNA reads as TGTGCCAGCAAGTCTAGCGATGGGAACAATGAGCAGTTCTTC. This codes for CASKSSDGNNEQFF.

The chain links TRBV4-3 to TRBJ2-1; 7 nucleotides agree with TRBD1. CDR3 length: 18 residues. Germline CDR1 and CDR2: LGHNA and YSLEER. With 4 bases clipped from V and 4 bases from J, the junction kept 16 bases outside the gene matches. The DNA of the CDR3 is TGCGCCAGCAGCCTAGGGACAGAGGCTTTAATGGGGTACAATGAGCAGTTCTTC. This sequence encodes CASSLGTEALMGYNEQFF.

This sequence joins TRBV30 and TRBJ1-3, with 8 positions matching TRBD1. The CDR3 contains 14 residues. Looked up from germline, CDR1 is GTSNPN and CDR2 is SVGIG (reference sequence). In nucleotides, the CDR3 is TGTGCAACTGATACAGGGGGCTCTGGAAACACCATATATTTT. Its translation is CATDTGGSGNTIYF.

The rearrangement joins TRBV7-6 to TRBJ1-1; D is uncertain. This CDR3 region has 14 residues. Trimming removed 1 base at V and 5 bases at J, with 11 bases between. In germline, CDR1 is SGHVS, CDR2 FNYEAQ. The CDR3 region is CASSLELRSTEAFF. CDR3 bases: TGTGCCAGCAGCTTAGAACTTCGGTCAACTGAAGCTTTCTTT.

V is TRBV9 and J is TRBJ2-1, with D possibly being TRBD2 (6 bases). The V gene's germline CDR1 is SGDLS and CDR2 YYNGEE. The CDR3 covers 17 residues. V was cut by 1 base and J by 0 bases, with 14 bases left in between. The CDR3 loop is CASSVRSVTSSYNEQFF. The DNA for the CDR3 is TGTGCCAGCAGCGTAAGGTCCGTGACTAGCTCCTACAATGAGCAGTTCTTC.

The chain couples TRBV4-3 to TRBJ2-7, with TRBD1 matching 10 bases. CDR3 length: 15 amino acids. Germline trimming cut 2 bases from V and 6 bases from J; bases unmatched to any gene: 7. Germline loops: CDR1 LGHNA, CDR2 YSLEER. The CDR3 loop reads CASSQWRQGAGEQYF. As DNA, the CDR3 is TGCGCCAGCAGCCAATGGCGACAGGGGGCTGGCGAGCAGTACTTC.

The CDR3, as DNA: TGTGCCAGCAGCCCCCTGGCGAACACTGAAGCTTTCTTT. Its translation is CASSPLANTEAFF. V and J are TRBV7-3 and TRBJ1-1; D gene uncertain. Trimming cost V 5 bases and J 1 base, with 8 bases left between them. This CDR3 has 13 amino acids. Germline CDR1 SGHTA, CDR2 FQGTGA.

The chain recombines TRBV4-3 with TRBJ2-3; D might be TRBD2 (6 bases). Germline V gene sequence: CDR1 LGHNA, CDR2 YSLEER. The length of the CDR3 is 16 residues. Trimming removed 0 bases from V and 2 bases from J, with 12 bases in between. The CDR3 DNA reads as TGCGCCAGCAGCCAAGATAGGGCGGGGCCCACAGATACGCAGTATTTT. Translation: CASSQDRAGPTDTQYF.

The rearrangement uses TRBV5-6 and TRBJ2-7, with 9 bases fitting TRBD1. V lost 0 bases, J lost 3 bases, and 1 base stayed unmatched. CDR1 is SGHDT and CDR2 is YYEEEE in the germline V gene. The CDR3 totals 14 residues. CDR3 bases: TGTGCCAGCAGCTTGGGACAGGGGGTCTACGAGCAGTACTTC. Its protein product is CASSLGQGVYEQYF.

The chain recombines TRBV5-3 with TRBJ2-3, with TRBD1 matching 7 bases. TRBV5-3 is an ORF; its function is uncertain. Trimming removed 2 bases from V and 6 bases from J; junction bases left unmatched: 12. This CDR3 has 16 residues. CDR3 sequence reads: CARSFFDRVGMDTQYF. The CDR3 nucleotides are TGTGCCAGAAGCTTCTTTGACAGGGTTGGTATGGATACGCAGTATTTT.

CDR3 in amino acids: CASSLSGTSNEQYF. As DNA, the CDR3 is TGTGCCAGCAGCTTGTCCGGGACTAGCAACGAGCAGTACTTC. The chain links TRBV7-9 to TRBJ2-7; TRBD2 matches 9 bases. CDR3 size: 14 residues. V dropped 3 bases and J dropped 5; count of bases not matched to a gene: 5. In germline, CDR1 is SEHNR, CDR2 FQNEAQ (reference sequence).

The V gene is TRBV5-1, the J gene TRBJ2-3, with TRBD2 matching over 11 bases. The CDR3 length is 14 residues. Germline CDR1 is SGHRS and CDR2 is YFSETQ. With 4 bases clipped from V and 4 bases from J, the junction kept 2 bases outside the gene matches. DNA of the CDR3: TGCGCCAGCAGCGCGGGACTAGCGGCAGATACGCAGTATTTT. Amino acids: CASSAGLAADTQYF.

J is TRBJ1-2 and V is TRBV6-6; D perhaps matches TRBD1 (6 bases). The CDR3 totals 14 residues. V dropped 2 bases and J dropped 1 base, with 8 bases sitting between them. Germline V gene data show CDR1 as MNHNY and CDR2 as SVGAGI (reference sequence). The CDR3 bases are TGTGCCAGCAGTTACGGACAGAGTAACTATGGCTACACCTTC. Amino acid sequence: CASSYGQSNYGYTF.